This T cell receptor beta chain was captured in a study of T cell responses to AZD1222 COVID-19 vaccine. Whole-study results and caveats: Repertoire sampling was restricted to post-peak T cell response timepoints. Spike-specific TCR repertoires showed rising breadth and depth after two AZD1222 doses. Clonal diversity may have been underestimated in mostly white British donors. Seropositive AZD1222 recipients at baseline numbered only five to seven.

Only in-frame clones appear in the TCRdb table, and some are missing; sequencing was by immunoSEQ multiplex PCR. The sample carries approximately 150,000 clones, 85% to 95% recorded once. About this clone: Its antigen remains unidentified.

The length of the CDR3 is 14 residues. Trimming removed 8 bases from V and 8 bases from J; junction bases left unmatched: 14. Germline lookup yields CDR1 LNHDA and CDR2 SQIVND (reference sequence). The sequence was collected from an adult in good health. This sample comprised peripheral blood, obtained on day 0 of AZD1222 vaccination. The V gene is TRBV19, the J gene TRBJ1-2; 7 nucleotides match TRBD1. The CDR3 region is CASFSGTEVLGYTF. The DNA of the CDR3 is TGTGCCAGTTTCTCCGGGACAGAGGTACTCGGCTACACCTTC.